The 22 T cell receptor beta chains reported below all come from one sample, sequenced in a study of human thymus T cells. The assay was immunoSEQ multiplex PCR, and TCRdb's table has in-frame clones only and misses some. This sample has tens of thousands of clones; about 93% occur once, and the top ten carry over 5%. Sequencing was performed on blood. All receptors come from a boy in the first two years of life with a congenital heart defect but otherwise immunologically healthy.

The chain uses TRBV4-2 and TRBJ1-5; TRBD1 matches at 7 bases. CDR1 is LGHNA, CDR2 YNFKEQ, per germline. The trim removed 4 bases at V and 6 bases at J, leaving 6 bases unmatched. This CDR3 is 14 amino acids long. This chain's CDR3 is CASSPDRVGQPQHF. The CDR3, as DNA: TGTGCCAGCAGCCCAGACAGGGTAGGTCAGCCCCAGCATTTT.

This chain connects TRBV9 to TRBJ2-7, with D perhaps TRBD2 (7 bases). The CDR3 covers 16 residues. The V end was cut by 0 bases, the J end by 0 bases, with 13 bases between. The germline V gene encodes CDR1 SGDLS and CDR2 YYNGEE. CDR3 DNA sequence: TGTGCCAGCAGCGTAGAGGGGGGGTCCCTCTCCTACGAGCAGTACTTC. Amino acids: CASSVEGGSLSYEQYF. Variable domain in full (rest from reference TRBV9 and TRBJ2-7): DSGVTQTPKHLITATGQRVTLRCSPRSGDLSVYWYQQSLDQGLQFLIQYYNGEERAKGNILERFSAQQFPDLHSELNLSSLELGDSALYFCASSVEGGSLSYEQYFGPGTRLTVT.

The genes are TRBV14 and TRBJ1-2, with D hard to call. Trimming took off 1 base at V and 0 bases at J, with 3 bases between the two ends. The CDR3 runs 13 residues. CDR1 and CDR2 (germline): SGHDN, FVKESK. The CDR3 DNA sequence: TGTGCCAGCAGCCAAGGGGCTAACTATGGCTACACCTTC. Its protein is CASSQGANYGYTF.

This rearrangement joins TRBV11-2 to TRBJ2-7, with D uncertain. The CDR3 totals 13 residues. Germline CDR1 reads SGHAT; CDR2 reads FQNNGV. V was shortened by 5 bases and J by 7 bases, with 15 bases between the two germline ends. The CDR3 DNA reads TGTGCCAGCAGCGAGGACGGCTTCGGGGAGCAGTACTTC. This translates into CASSEDGFGEQYF.

The V call is TRBV21-1, the J call TRBJ2-3; the table names TRBD2, a call not compared with the DNA. TRBV21-1 is given as a pseudogene. The CDR3 loop spans 18 amino acids. The CDR3 region is CASSKATEREGRADTQYF. CDR3 sequence (DNA): TGTGCCAGCAGCAAAGCGACTGAGCGGGAGGGCCGCGCAGATACGCAGTATTTT.

The chain combines TRBV30 with TRBJ1-5, with D unresolved. The CDR3 sequence is 14 residues long. Trimming removed 0 bases at V and 8 bases at J, with 14 bases between. In germline, CDR1 is GTSNPN, CDR2 SVGIG (reference sequence). This chain's CDR3 is CAWSVGGGREPQHF. CDR3 coding DNA: TGTGCCTGGAGTGTAGGAGGAGGGAGGGAGCCCCAGCATTTT.

V usage is TRBV10-3 and J usage is TRBJ2-7; TRBD2 matches 12 bases. Per the germline V gene, CDR1 is ENHRY and CDR2 is SYGVKD. V gave up 0 bases and J gave up 5 bases; unmatched junction bases: 2. This CDR3 has 15 amino acids. The CDR3 loop is CAISESASGRDEQYF. Written as DNA, the CDR3 is TGTGCCATCAGTGAGTCGGCTAGCGGGAGGGACGAGCAGTACTTC.

The chain carries TRBV10-1 and TRBJ2-5, with 14 bases matching TRBD2. The J segment lost 5 bases and the V segment lost 5 bases, leaving 7 bases of the junction unmatched. The CDR3 covers 16 residues. Germline V gives CDR1 WNHNN, CDR2 SYGVQD (reference sequence). DNA of the CDR3: TGCGCCAGCAGTCCGGGACTAGCGGGAGATAGGGAGACCCAGTACTTC. As protein: CASSPGLAGDRETQYF.

The chain combines TRBV19 with TRBJ1-2, with 7 bases that match TRBD1. Unmatched junction bases numbered 2, after V lost 5 bases and J lost 2 bases. CDR1 is LNHDA and CDR2 is SQIVND in the germline V gene (reference sequence). The CDR3 contains 13 residues. CDR3 nucleotides: TGTGCCAGTAGTCGGGACAGCAACTATGGCTACACCTTC. As protein: CASSRDSNYGYTF.

The V and J genes are TRBV6-4 and TRBJ1-3, with D unclear. V lost 0 bases, J lost 0 bases, and 9 bases lay in between. CDR1 and CDR2 (germline): MRHNA, SNTAGT. This CDR3 is built from 16 residues. The CDR3 loop is CASSDSNRSSGNTIYF. CDR3 nucleotide sequence: TGTGCCAGCAGTGACTCGAACAGAAGCTCTGGAAACACCATATATTTT.

The chain has TRBV2 and TRBJ2-7, with D hard to call. The V and J ends lost 5 bases and 3 bases respectively, with 5 bases between them. This CDR3 region has 11 residues. Germline V lookup: CDR1 SNHLY, CDR2 FYNNEI. DNA for the CDR3: TGTGCCAGCAGTTTTAACTACGAGCAGTACTTC. Protein product: CASSFNYEQYF.

CDR3 amino acids: CASSQGALNEKLFF. Written as DNA, the CDR3 is TGCGCCAGCAGCCAAGGGGCCCTAAATGAAAAACTGTTTTTT. This chain uses TRBV4-3 with TRBJ1-4; no reliable D call. The CDR3 covers 14 residues. Between the trimmed V and J ends, which lost 1 base and 5 bases, there was a span of 8 bases. Germline V gene sequence: CDR1 LGHNA, CDR2 YSLEER.

In this sample, this clone turned up once. The chain recombines TRBV7-2 with TRBJ2-3, with TRBD2 matching 7 bases. The CDR3 loop spans 12 amino acids. Germline loops: CDR1 SGHTA, CDR2 FQGNSA. Trimming took 6 bases from V and 8 from J; bases not matched to a gene: 5. CDR3 sequence (DNA): TGTGCCAGCAGTTCGGGGGGACGTACGCAGTATTTT. Its translation is CASSSGGRTQYF.

The chain employs TRBV11-2 and TRBJ2-1, with D unclear. V dropped 5 bases and J dropped 7 bases, with 6 bases sitting between them. The CDR3 runs 11 residues. Germline-derived CDR1 and CDR2 are SGHAT and FQNNGV. CDR3 sequence: CASSHGNEQFF. CDR3 nucleotide sequence: TGTGCCAGCAGCCACGGGAATGAGCAGTTCTTC.

The chain recombines TRBV5-1 with TRBJ2-5; 9 nucleotides match TRBD1. CDR1 and CDR2 from the germline V gene are SGHRS and YFSETQ. CDR3 length equals 15 residues. The junction had 5 bases not matched to a gene; V was cut back by 3 bases and J by 2 bases. CDR3 sequence: CASSSQGAGQETQYF. The CDR3 region has the DNA TGCGCCAGCAGCTCACAGGGGGCTGGGCAAGAGACCCAGTACTTC. Using reference TRBV5-1 and TRBJ2-5 for the parts outside the CDR3, the full variable domain is KAGVTQTPRYLIKTRGQQVTLSCSPISGHRSVSWYQQTPGQGLQFLFEYFSETQRNKGNFPGRFSGRQFSNSRSEMNVSTLELGDSALYLCASSSQGAGQETQYFGPGTRLLVL.

The chain recombines TRBV18 with TRBJ2-5, with 8 bases lining up with TRBD2. Germline CDR1 KGHSH, CDR2 LQKENI. CDR3 length: 16 residues. V was pared by 4 bases and J by 5 bases, with 12 bases of the junction left unmatched. This CDR3 reads CASSQRAGAPGETQYF. The CDR3 DNA follows: TGTGCCAGCTCACAAAGAGCGGGAGCCCCGGGGGAGACCCAGTACTTC.

This sequence joins TRBV9 and TRBJ2-2; 7 nucleotides align to TRBD1. The germline V gene encodes CDR1 SGDLS and CDR2 YYNGEE. The CDR3 has 15 amino acids. J lost 3 bases, V lost 3 bases, and 5 bases had no gene match. CDR3 protein: CASSGGQAYTGELFF. Here the CDR3 DNA reads TGTGCCAGCAGCGGTGGACAGGCCTACACCGGGGAGCTGTTTTTT.

Only one count was recorded for this clone. This chain joins TRBV5-8 and TRBJ1-2; D uncertain. Trimming left V 1 base short and J 0 bases short, with 4 bases between. The germline CDR1 and CDR2 sequences are SGHTS and YDEGEE. This CDR3 is 13 amino acids long. The CDR3 DNA is TGTGCCAGCAGCTTGAGGTCTAACTATGGCTACACCTTC. Amino acids: CASSLRSNYGYTF. Drawing the rest from reference TRBV5-8 and TRBJ1-2, the complete variable domain is EAGVTQSPTHLIKTRGQQATLRCSPISGHTSVYWYQQALGLGLQFLLWYDEGEERNRGNFPPRFSGRQFPNYSSELNVNALELEDSALYLCASSLRSNYGYTFGSGTRLTVV.

This clone was recorded once. As DNA, the CDR3 is TGTGCCTGGAGTGTGGGGGTTTTTCAGCCCCAGCATTTT. It encodes CAWSVGVFQPQHF. The V and J genes are TRBV30 and TRBJ1-5; possibly TRBD1 for D (5 bases). The CDR3 spans 13 residues. CDR1 is GTSNPN, CDR2 SVGIG, per germline (reference sequence). Between the trimmed V and J ends, which lost 0 bases and 6 bases, there was a span of 9 bases.

This rearrangement joins TRBV5-1 to TRBJ2-3; TRBD2 matches at 12 bases. The CDR3 length is 19 residues. V shed 4 bases and J 2 bases; nucleotides not matched to a gene: 14. Germline CDR1 reads SGHRS; CDR2 reads YFSETQ. The CDR3 coding sequence is TGCGCCAGCAGCCCCGGACTAGCGGGGTTGCCCCCTAACACAGATACGCAGTATTTT. Amino acids: CASSPGLAGLPPNTDTQYF.

This chain joins TRBV11-1 and TRBJ2-1; 8 bases agree with TRBD2. With 5 bases clipped from V and 6 bases from J, the junction kept 18 bases outside the gene matches. The CDR3 covers 18 residues. Germline values: CDR1 SGHAT, CDR2 FQDESV (reference sequence). The CDR3 nucleotides are TGTGCCAGCAGCCCTAGATTACTAGCGGTATGGCCAGGCAATGAGCAGTTCTTC. It translates to CASSPRLLAVWPGNEQFF.

The chain joins TRBV2 to TRBJ2-7, with 8 bases identical to TRBD1. After removal of 3 bases from V and 5 bases from J, the junction contained 12 bases not matched to a gene. The CDR3 runs to 16 residues. Looked up from germline, CDR1 is SNHLY and CDR2 is FYNNEI. The CDR3 DNA reads TGTGCCAGCAGTGACCCTATTAAATCACAGGGGGACGAGCAGTACTTC. It codes for CASSDPIKSQGDEQYF.